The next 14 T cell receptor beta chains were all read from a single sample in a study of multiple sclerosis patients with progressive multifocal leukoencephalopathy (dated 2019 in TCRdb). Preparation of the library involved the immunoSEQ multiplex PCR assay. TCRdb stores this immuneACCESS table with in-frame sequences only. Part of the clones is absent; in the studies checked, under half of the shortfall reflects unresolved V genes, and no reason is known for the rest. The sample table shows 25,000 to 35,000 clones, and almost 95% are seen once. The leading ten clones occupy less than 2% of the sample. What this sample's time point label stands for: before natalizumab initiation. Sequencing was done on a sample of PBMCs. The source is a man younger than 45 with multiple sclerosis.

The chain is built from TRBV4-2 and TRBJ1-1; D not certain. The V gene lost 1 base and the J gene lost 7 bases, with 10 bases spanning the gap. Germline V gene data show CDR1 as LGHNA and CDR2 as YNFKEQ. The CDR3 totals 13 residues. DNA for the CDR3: TGTGCCAGCAGCCAAGGGGGAGGGTTTGAAGCTTTCTTT. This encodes CASSQGGGFEAFF.

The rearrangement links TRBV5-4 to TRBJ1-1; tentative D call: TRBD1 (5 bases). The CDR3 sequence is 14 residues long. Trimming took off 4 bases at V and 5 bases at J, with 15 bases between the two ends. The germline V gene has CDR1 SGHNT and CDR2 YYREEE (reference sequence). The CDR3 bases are TGTGCCAGCAGCCCCGCAGGGCGCTGGACTGAAGCTTTCTTT. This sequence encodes CASSPAGRWTEAFF.

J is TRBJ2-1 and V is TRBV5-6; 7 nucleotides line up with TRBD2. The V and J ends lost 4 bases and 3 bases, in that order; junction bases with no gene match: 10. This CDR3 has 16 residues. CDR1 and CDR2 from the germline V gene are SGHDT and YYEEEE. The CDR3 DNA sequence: TGTGCCAGCAGCCCTAGGGACTACGATTTCTACAATGAGCAGTTCTTC. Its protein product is CASSPRDYDFYNEQFF.

CDR3 nucleotide sequence: TGCGCCAGCAGCCAAGCTTCAGCCGATGGGGGAGGAGAGCAGTACTTC. Residues: CASSQASADGGGEQYF. The chain uses TRBV4-1 and TRBJ2-7; D perhaps matches TRBD2 (6 bases). CDR3 size: 16 residues. V shed 1 base and J shed 7 bases, with 20 bases lying between them. CDR1 is MGHRA, CDR2 YSYEKL, per germline.

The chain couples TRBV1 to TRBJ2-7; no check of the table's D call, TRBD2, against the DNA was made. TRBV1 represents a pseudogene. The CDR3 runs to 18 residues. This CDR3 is CTSSQDPGRALTAYEQYV. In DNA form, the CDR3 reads TGCACCAGCAGCCAAGACCCCGGGAGGGCCTTGACCGCCTACGAGCAGTACGTC.

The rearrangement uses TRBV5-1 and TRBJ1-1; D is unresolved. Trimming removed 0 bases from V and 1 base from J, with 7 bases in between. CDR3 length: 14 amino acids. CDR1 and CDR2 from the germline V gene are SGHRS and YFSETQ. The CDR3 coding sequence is TGCGCCAGCAGCTTGGGAACGGGGAACACTGAAGCTTTCTTT. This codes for CASSLGTGNTEAFF.

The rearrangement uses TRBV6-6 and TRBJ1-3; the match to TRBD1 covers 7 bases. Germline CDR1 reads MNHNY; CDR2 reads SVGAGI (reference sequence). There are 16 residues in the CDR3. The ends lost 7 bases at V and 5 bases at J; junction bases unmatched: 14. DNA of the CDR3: TGTGCCAGCATCCCAAGGAGACAGGGTAGAAGAAACACCATATATTTT. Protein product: CASIPRRQGRRNTIYF.

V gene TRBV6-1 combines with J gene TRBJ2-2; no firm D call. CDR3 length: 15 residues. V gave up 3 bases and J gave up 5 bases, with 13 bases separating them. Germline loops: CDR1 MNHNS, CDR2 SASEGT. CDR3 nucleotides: TGTGCCAGCAGTGATACGAACAAACCTACCGGGGAGCTGTTTTTT. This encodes CASSDTNKPTGELFF.

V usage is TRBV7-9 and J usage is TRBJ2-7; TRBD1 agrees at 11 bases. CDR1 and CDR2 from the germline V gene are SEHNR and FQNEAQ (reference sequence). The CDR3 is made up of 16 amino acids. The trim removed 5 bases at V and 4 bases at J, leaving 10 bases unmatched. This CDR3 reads CASSPQVDRGQYEQYF. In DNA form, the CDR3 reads TGTGCCAGCAGCCCCCAAGTGGACAGGGGGCAATACGAGCAGTACTTC.

CDR3 DNA sequence: TGTGCCAGCAGCCCCTCGCCGAGGCAGGGCGGCAATGAGCAGTTCTTC. This gives the protein CASSPSPRQGGNEQFF. This chain joins TRBV9 and TRBJ2-1; a possible D gene is TRBD1 (5 bases). V lost 4 bases and J lost 6, with 20 bases in between. The CDR3 is 16 amino acids. Germline CDR1 reads SGDLS; CDR2 reads YYNGEE.

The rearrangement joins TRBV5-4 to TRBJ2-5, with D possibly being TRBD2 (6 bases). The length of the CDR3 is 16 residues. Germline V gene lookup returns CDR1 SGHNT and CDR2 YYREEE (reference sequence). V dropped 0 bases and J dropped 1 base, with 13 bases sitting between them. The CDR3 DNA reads TGTGCCAGCAGCTTGGTTGCCGGGAGAGTCCAAGAGACCCAGTACTTC. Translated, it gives CASSLVAGRVQETQYF.

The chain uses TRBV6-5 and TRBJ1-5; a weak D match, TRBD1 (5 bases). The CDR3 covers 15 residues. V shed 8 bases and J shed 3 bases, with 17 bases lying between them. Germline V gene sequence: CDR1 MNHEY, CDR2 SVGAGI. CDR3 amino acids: CASSQVRGTNQPQHF. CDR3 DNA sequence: TGTGCCAGCTCCCAGGTGAGGGGTACCAATCAGCCCCAGCATTTT.

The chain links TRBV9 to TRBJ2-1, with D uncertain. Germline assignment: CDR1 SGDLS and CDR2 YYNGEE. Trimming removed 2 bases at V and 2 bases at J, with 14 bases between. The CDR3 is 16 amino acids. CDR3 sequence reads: CASSVGPSRTYNEQFF. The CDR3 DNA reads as TGTGCCAGCAGCGTTGGGCCCTCGAGGACCTACAATGAGCAGTTCTTC.

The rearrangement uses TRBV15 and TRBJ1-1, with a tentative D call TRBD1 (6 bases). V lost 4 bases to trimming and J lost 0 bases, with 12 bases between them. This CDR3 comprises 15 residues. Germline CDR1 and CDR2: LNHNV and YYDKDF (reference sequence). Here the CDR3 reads CATSTERGVNTEAFF. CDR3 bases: TGTGCCACCAGCACCGAGAGGGGGGTGAACACTGAAGCTTTCTTT.